The 25 T cell receptor beta chains below come from one sample, sequenced in a study of cytomegalovirus exposure and HLA in healthy donors. PCR employed 60 Vbeta and 13 Jbeta primers. The protocol was immunoSEQ multiplex PCR, while the TCRdb copy is restricted to in-frame clones and leaves out a portion. The table lists around 160,000 clones, roughly 80% of them singletons, with around 2% in the top ten. Sequencing was performed on PBMCs. Receptors originate from a human donor in good health.

The chain employs TRBV7-2 and TRBJ2-2; D not resolved. V lost 4 bases and J lost 3, with 9 bases in between. The CDR3 has 14 amino acids. Germline V CDR1 and CDR2: SGHTA, FQGNSA. CDR3 sequence: CASSSIRDTGELFF. The CDR3 DNA is TGTGCCAGCAGCTCAATCCGAGACACCGGGGAGCTGTTTTTT.

The V and J genes are TRBV28 and TRBJ1-4, with TRBD1 identical over 9 bases. CDR1 is MDHEN and CDR2 is SYDVKM in the germline V gene. V dropped 4 bases and J dropped 2; count of bases not matched to a gene: 5. CDR3 length equals 16 residues. The CDR3 DNA reads as TGTGCCAGCAGTTCTTGGGGACAGGGCACTAATGAAAAACTGTTTTTT. It encodes CASSSWGQGTNEKLFF.

This clone turned up a few times. The chain recombines TRBV27 with TRBJ1-6; 11 bases match TRBD1. CDR3 size: 15 residues. V lost 5 bases to trimming and J lost 7 bases; unmatched junction nucleotides: 4. CDR1 MNHEY and CDR2 SMNVEV come from the germline V gene (reference sequence). Here the CDR3 reads CASSNRDRGNSPLHF. CDR3 DNA sequence: TGTGCCAGCAGTAACCGGGACAGGGGGAATTCACCCCTCCACTTT.

The chain joins TRBV6-5 to TRBJ2-2; the match to TRBD2 covers 7 bases. This CDR3 has 15 residues. Germline CDR1 is MNHEY and CDR2 is SVGAGI. The V segment lost 0 bases and the J segment 6 bases; nucleotides outside the gene matches: 4. The CDR3 region is CASSYSGGWSGELFF. CDR3 DNA: TGTGCCAGCAGTTACTCGGGGGGGTGGTCCGGGGAGCTGTTTTTT.

Worth noting for this clone: Within the sample, other DNA sequences also encode this same CDR3. The chain has TRBV7-9 and TRBJ1-2; D gene uncertain. Trimming pared 2 bases from V and 4 bases from J, leaving 8 bases between. Germline CDR1 SEHNR, CDR2 FQNEAQ (reference sequence). The CDR3 covers 13 residues. In DNA form, the CDR3 reads TGTGCCAGCAGCTTACAAGAGGGCTATGGCTACACCTTC. Translating gives CASSLQEGYGYTF.

This sequence joins TRBV6-4 and TRBJ2-3; 11 nucleotides match TRBD2. The length of the CDR3 is 16 residues. The V segment lost 5 bases and the J segment 2 bases; nucleotides outside the gene matches: 6. The germline V gene has CDR1 MRHNA and CDR2 SNTAGT. The CDR3 spells CASSPLAGELTDTQYF. In DNA, the CDR3 is TGTGCCAGCAGTCCACTAGCGGGGGAACTCACAGATACGCAGTATTTT.

The V and J genes are TRBV5-6 and TRBJ1-2; TRBD1 agrees at 8 bases. The germline V gene has CDR1 SGHDT and CDR2 YYEEEE. The CDR3 loop spans 14 amino acids. The V gene end was trimmed by 4 bases and the J gene end by 5 bases; junction bases not matched to a gene: 7. The DNA for the CDR3 is TGTGCCAGCAGCCGAGCAGGGGGCCTTTATGGCTACACCTTC. It codes for CASSRAGGLYGYTF.

Only one count was recorded for this clone. The gene calls are TRBV6-6 and TRBJ2-5, with TRBD1 identical over 8 bases. The germline CDR1 and CDR2 sequences are MNHNY and SVGAGI (reference sequence). The CDR3 runs to 14 residues. With 2 bases clipped from V and 3 bases from J, the junction kept 2 bases outside the gene matches. Here the CDR3 reads CASSYGDRKETQYF. The CDR3 region has the DNA TGTGCCAGCAGTTACGGGGACAGGAAAGAGACCCAGTACTTC.

V usage is TRBV18 and J usage is TRBJ1-4; D call uncertain. The V end lost 0 bases, the J end lost 5 bases, and 4 bases lay between the germline ends. The CDR3 loop spans 13 amino acids. Germline CDR1 and CDR2: KGHSH and LQKENI. CDR3 bases: TGTGCCAGCTCACCACCTGCGAATGAAAAACTGTTTTTT. Its protein product is CASSPPANEKLFF.

The chain uses TRBV19 and TRBJ2-7, with 8 bases identical to TRBD2. Trimming cost V 4 bases and J 2 bases; bases outside gene matches: 4. Germline assignment: CDR1 LNHDA and CDR2 SQIVND (reference sequence). This CDR3 has 14 amino acids. DNA of the CDR3: TGTGCCAGTAGTAGCGGGGGGTCCGCCTACGAGCAGTACTTC. This codes for CASSSGGSAYEQYF.

CDR3 region: CATSRAPGQYYGYTF. DNA for the CDR3: TGTGCCACCAGCAGGGCCCCGGGACAGTACTATGGCTACACCTTC. The V gene is TRBV15, the J gene TRBJ1-2; 7 bases line up with TRBD1. This CDR3 region has 15 residues. Germline-derived CDR1 and CDR2 are LNHNV and YYDKDF (reference sequence). With 3 bases clipped from V and 3 bases from J, the junction kept 7 bases outside the gene matches. The whole variable domain, filled in from reference TRBV15 and TRBJ1-2, reads DAMVIQNPRYQVTQFGKPVTLSCSQTLNHNVMYWYQQKSSQAPKLLFHYYDKDFNNEADTPDNFQSRRPNTSFCFLDIRSPGLGDTAMYLCATSRAPGQYYGYTFGSGTRLTVV.

The rearrangement joins TRBV6-5 to TRBJ2-3; 12 positions match TRBD2. There are 15 residues in the CDR3. The V gene's germline CDR1 is MNHEY and CDR2 SVGAGI. Germline trimming cut 7 bases from V and 2 bases from J; bases unmatched to any gene: 4. The CDR3 loop is CASTGLAGPTDTQYF. The CDR3 DNA reads TGTGCCAGCACTGGACTAGCGGGGCCCACAGATACGCAGTATTTT.

The chain joins TRBV5-4 to TRBJ2-7; 9 bases fit TRBD2. This CDR3 is built from 15 residues. Germline V gene sequence: CDR1 SGHNT, CDR2 YYREEE (reference sequence). The trim removed 0 bases at V and 6 bases at J, leaving 7 bases unmatched. CDR3 sequence: CASSLGDSGGCEQYF. CDR3 nucleotide sequence: TGTGCCAGCAGCTTGGGGGATAGCGGGGGATGCGAGCAGTACTTC.

The chain joins TRBV5-4 to TRBJ2-7; D is possibly TRBD1 (6 bases). The CDR3 covers 15 residues. Trimming left V 1 base short and J 6 bases short, with 17 bases between. Germline CDR1 SGHNT, CDR2 YYREEE (reference sequence). Here the CDR3 DNA reads TGTGCCAGCAGCTTGAGACAGGACCCGTTCGGCGAGCAGTACTTC. Translating it yields CASSLRQDPFGEQYF.

The chain joins TRBV5-4 to TRBJ1-1; no definite D call. V lost 1 base and J lost 2, with 9 bases in between. CDR1 and CDR2 from the germline V gene are SGHNT and YYREEE (reference sequence). The CDR3 is made up of 14 amino acids. The CDR3 region has the DNA TGTGCCAGCAGCTTGTCACTGCAAAACACTGAAGCTTTCTTT. Its protein product is CASSLSLQNTEAFF. Full variable domain (outside the CDR3, taken from reference TRBV5-4 and TRBJ1-1): ETGVTQSPTHLIKTRGQQVTLRCSSQSGHNTVSWYQQALGQGPQFIFQYYREEENGRGNFPPRFSGLQFPNYSSELNVNALELDDSALYLCASSLSLQNTEAFFGQGTRLTVV.

The gene calls are TRBV7-6 and TRBJ2-3, with 10 bases aligning to TRBD2. Trimming took 2 bases from V and 5 from J; bases not matched to a gene: 7. CDR1 and CDR2 (germline): SGHVS, FNYEAQ. The CDR3 covers 16 residues. The CDR3 DNA reads TGTGCCAGCAGCTTAAGTCTAGCGGGGGTTGGAGATACGCAGTATTTT. It encodes CASSLSLAGVGDTQYF.

This clone was seen once. This chain uses TRBV5-1 with TRBJ2-3, with 8 bases lining up with TRBD1. V shed 3 bases and J 6 bases; nucleotides not matched to a gene: 9. The CDR3 has 15 residues. From germline, CDR1 is SGHRS and CDR2 YFSETQ. The CDR3: CASSSQTGVWDTQYF. The CDR3 region has the DNA TGCGCCAGCAGCTCCCAGACAGGGGTTTGGGATACGCAGTATTTT.

This clone has a handful of counts. The chain links TRBV2 to TRBJ1-2, with 9 bases matching TRBD1. Germline CDR1 reads SNHLY; CDR2 reads FYNNEI. CDR3 length equals 15 residues. The V gene end was trimmed by 5 bases and the J gene end by 4 bases; junction bases not matched to a gene: 8. In DNA, the CDR3 is TGTGCCAGCAGTAAAACACAGGGGGCCAGCTATGGCTACACCTTC. It specifies CASSKTQGASYGYTF.

The chain employs TRBV19 and TRBJ2-1; D perhaps matches TRBD1 (6 bases). CDR3 length: 15 residues. V lost 3 bases, J lost 2 bases, and 11 bases lay in between. Germline V gene lookup returns CDR1 LNHDA and CDR2 SQIVND (reference sequence). CDR3 protein: CASSITGRPYNEQFF. DNA of the CDR3: TGTGCCAGTAGTATCACAGGGAGACCCTACAATGAGCAGTTCTTC.

This rearrangement joins TRBV19 to TRBJ2-1, with TRBD1 matching over 7 bases. The CDR3 has 14 amino acids. Germline CDR1 is LNHDA and CDR2 is SQIVND (reference sequence). After removal of 6 bases from V and 4 bases from J, the junction contained 6 bases not matched to a gene. The CDR3 DNA reads as TGTGCCAGTAGGCCGGGACAGCTGTACAATGAGCAGTTCTTC. It yields the protein CASRPGQLYNEQFF.

The chain uses TRBV5-1 and TRBJ2-7, with TRBD1 matching 7 bases. Germline assignment: CDR1 SGHRS and CDR2 YFSETQ. V lost 4 bases, J lost 6 bases, and 7 bases stayed unmatched. CDR3 length equals 13 residues. CDR3 nucleotide sequence: TGCGCCAGCAGCAGATGGACAGGCACCGAGCAGTACTTC. Amino acids: CASSRWTGTEQYF.

The gene calls are TRBV6-4 and TRBJ2-3, with D unresolved. The CDR3 length is 14 residues. The germline CDR1 and CDR2 sequences are MRHNA and SNTAGT. V was cut by 8 bases and J by 1 base, with 13 bases left in between. This chain's CDR3 is CASAPELGTDTQYF. The CDR3 bases are TGTGCCAGCGCCCCGGAGCTCGGCACAGATACGCAGTATTTT.

The chain has TRBV9 and TRBJ1-2, with 8 bases aligning to TRBD1. V gave up 3 bases and J gave up 8 bases; unmatched junction bases: 9. Per the germline V gene, CDR1 is SGDLS and CDR2 is YYNGEE. The CDR3 is 14 residues long. The CDR3 DNA follows: TGTGCCAGCAGCGCGACAGGGGTCTCGGAAGGCTACACCTTC. Its protein product is CASSATGVSEGYTF.

J is TRBJ2-7 and V is TRBV27; 8 bases align to TRBD2. The CDR3 runs 15 residues. Trimming at V came to 7 bases and at J to 7 bases, leaving 15 bases not matched to a gene. The germline V gene has CDR1 MNHEY and CDR2 SMNVEV (reference sequence). The CDR3 nucleotides are TGTGCCAGCAAAACTTTAGCGGGAAAGTCTAGGGAGCAGTACTTC. Translated: CASKTLAGKSREQYF.

V is TRBV5-5 and J is TRBJ1-1, with 11 bases that match TRBD1. Looked up from germline, CDR1 is SGHKS and CDR2 is YYEKEE (reference sequence). CDR3 length: 15 residues. With 4 bases clipped from V and 5 bases from J, the junction kept 7 bases outside the gene matches. Here the CDR3 reads CASSKTGTGGTEAFF. The CDR3, as DNA: TGTGCCAGCAGCAAAACCGGGACAGGGGGTACTGAAGCTTTCTTT.